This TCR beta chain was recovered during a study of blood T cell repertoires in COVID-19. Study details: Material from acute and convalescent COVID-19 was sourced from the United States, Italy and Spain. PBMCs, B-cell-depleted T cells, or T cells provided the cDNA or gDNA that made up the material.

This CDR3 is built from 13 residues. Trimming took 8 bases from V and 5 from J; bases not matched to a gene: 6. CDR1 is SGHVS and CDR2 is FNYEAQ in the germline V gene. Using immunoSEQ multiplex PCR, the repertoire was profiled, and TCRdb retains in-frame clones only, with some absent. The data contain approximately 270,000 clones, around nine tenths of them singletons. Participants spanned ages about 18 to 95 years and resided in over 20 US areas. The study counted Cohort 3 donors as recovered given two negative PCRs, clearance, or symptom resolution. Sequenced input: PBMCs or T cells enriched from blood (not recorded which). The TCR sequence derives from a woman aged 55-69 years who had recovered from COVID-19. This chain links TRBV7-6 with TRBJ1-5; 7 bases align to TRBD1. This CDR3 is CASSRGADQPQHF. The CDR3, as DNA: TGTGCCAGCTCCAGGGGGGCGGATCAGCCCCAGCATTTT.